This entry describes one TCR beta chain. Its antigen is undetermined. Other nucleotide sequences from this sample produce the same CDR3. The data were taken from a study of cytomegalovirus exposure and HLA in healthy donors. Study context: The 95 to 150 validation repertoires used the same platform as the 500 to 700 first-cohort repertoires, a later analysis reported. Study-wide points: Cytomegalovirus-associated status was assigned to roughly 160 TCR beta chains. First-cohort TCR clusters were later found to tend to co-occur in the roughly 110 validation repertoires.

Among the 110 or so subjects of the validation cohort, separate from the approximately 700-subject first cohort, were the donors. CDR1 is LGHNA, CDR2 YSLEER, per germline. V lost 0 bases and J lost 4, with 11 bases in between. The CDR3 contains 15 residues. Clones were read by immunoSEQ multiplex PCR, and TCRdb kept only the in-frame ones, dropping some. Of around 150,000 clones in the sample, around four fifths were seen once. Source material: PBMCs. This receptor was identified in a man aged 25 to 40 in good health and CMV-seropositive. The chain carries TRBV4-3 and TRBJ2-3; D is possibly TRBD2 (7 bases). The CDR3 is CASSQERGGADTQYF. The DNA for the CDR3 is TGCGCCAGCAGCCAAGAACGAGGGGGGGCAGATACGCAGTATTTT.